This T cell receptor beta chain is from a study of blood T cell repertoires in COVID-19. Study information: Samples representing acute and convalescent COVID-19 were sourced from the United States, Italy and Spain.

Germline V gene data show CDR1 as ENHRY and CDR2 as SYGVKD. Losses at the gene ends were 9 bases for V and 1 base for J; bases not matched to a gene: 9. The CDR3 has 15 amino acids. Per the authors' pipeline: Reference gene primer amplification gave nucleated cell count estimates. Sequencing was performed with immunoSEQ multiplex PCR; in TCRdb, only in-frame clones are kept and a portion is missing. That table furnishes V, J and clone size, whereas the DNA furnished D and trimming. Of roughly 130,000 clones listed, 86% are singletons. The TCR originated in a woman between 45 and 60 years old who had recovered from COVID-19. The sequenced sample consisted of PBMCs or T cells enriched from blood (not recorded which). The chain links TRBV10-3 to TRBJ1-2, with 9 bases matching TRBD1. In DNA, the CDR3 is TGTGCCATACATCCCGGGACAGGGATTAACTATGGCTACACCTTC. Encoded protein: CAIHPGTGINYGYTF.